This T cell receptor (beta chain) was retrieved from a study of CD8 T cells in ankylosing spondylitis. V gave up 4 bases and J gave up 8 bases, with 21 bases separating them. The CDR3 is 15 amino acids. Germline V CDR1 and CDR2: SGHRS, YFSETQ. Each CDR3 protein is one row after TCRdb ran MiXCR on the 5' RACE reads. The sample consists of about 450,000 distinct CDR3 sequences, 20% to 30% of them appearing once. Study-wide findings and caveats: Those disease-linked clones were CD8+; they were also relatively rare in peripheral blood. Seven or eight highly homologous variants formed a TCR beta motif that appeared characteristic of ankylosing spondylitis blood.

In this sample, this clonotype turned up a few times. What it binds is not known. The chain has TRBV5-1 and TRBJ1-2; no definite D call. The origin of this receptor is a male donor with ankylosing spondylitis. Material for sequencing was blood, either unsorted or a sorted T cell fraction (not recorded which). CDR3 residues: CASSLEASPSKGYTF. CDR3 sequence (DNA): TGCGCCAGCAGCCTCGAGGCCAGCCCATCCAAGGGCTACACCTTC.